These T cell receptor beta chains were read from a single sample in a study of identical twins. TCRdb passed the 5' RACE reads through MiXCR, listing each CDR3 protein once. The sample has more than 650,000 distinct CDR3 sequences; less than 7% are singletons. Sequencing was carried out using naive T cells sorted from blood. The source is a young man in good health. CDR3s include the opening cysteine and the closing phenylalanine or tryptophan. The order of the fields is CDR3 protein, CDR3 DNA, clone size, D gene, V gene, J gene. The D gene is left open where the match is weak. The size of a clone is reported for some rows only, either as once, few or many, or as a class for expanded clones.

CSARPLLANNEQFF	TGCAGTGCAAGGCCGCTACTAGCGAACAATGAGCAGTTCTTC	few	TRBD2	TRBV20-1	TRBJ2-1
CASLIRQETQYF	TGTGCCAGTCTAATTAGGCAAGAGACCCAGTACTTC	few	.	TRBV7-4	TRBJ2-5
CASSEQGGDEQFF	TGTGCCAGCAGTGAACAGGGGGGAGATGAGCAGTTCTTC	many	.	TRBV6-1	TRBJ2-1
CASSLGQRGTADTQYF	TGCGCCAGCAGCTTGGGACAGAGAGGAACCGCAGATACGCAGTATTTT	many	.	TRBV5-1	TRBJ2-3
CATSRDKGRGKEKLFF	TGTGCCACCAGCAGAGATAAGGGCAGGGGAAAGGAAAAACTGTTTTTT	many	.	TRBV15	TRBJ1-4
CASSSQHQETQYF	TGTGCCAGCAGTTCACAACATCAAGAGACCCAGTACTTC	few	.	TRBV12-3/TRBV12-4	TRBJ2-5
CASSAPGVLEAFF	TGTGCCAGCAGTGCGCCCGGGGTGCTTGAAGCTTTCTTT	many	.	TRBV6-6	TRBJ1-1
CASSPSAREQFF	TGTGCCAGCAGCCCATCAGCCCGGGAGCAGTTCTTC	.	.	TRBV7-9	TRBJ2-1
CASSDGGETQYF	TGTGCCAGTTCCGACGGGGGCGAGACCCAGTACTTC	.	.	TRBV25-1	TRBJ2-5
CASSRDQYNEQFF	TGTGCCAGCAGCCGGGACCAATACAATGAGCAGTTCTTC	.	.	TRBV7-7	TRBJ2-1
CASSRDRTTEAFF	TGTGCTAGCAGCAGAGACAGGACTACTGAAGCTTTCTTT	few	.	TRBV11-2	TRBJ1-1
CASSSRTGTGSREQYF	TGTGCCAGCAGCTCAAGAACCGGGACAGGGTCCCGAGAGCAGTACTTC	.	TRBD1	TRBV7-9	TRBJ2-7
CSVESPRAGNTIYF	TGCAGCGTCGAATCCCCGAGGGCTGGAAACACCATATATTTT	many	.	TRBV29-1	TRBJ1-3
CSVRRETQYF	TGCAGCGTTCGGCGGGAGACCCAGTACTTC	many	.	TRBV29-1	TRBJ2-5
CASSLKGYYEQYF	TGTGCCAGCAGCTTAAAGGGGTACTACGAGCAGTACTTC	.	.	TRBV7-2	TRBJ2-7
CSASELDTQYF	TGCAGTGCCTCAGAATTGGATACGCAGTATTTT	few	.	TRBV20-1	TRBJ2-3
CASSQLALVTYEQYF	TGCGCCAGCAGCCAATTGGCGCTAGTCACCTACGAGCAGTACTTC	many	.	TRBV4-3	TRBJ2-7
CASSPNPLAGATYEQYF	TGCGCCAGCAGCCCCAATCCTCTAGCGGGGGCCACCTACGAGCAGTACTTC	many	TRBD2	TRBV5-1	TRBJ2-7
CASSPRWADTQYF	TGCGCCAGCAGCCCCCGTTGGGCGGATACGCAGTATTTT	many	.	TRBV5-1	TRBJ2-3
CSVRRAGELFF	TGCAGTGTCCGTAGGGCCGGGGAGCTGTTTTTT	many	.	TRBV20-1	TRBJ2-2
CASSPSSDRPGNTIYF	TGTGCCAGCTCACCGTCTTCAGACAGACCTGGAAACACCATATATTTT	few	.	TRBV18	TRBJ1-3
CSLIEQYF	TGCAGCCTGATCGAGCAGTACTTC	few	.	TRBV29-1	TRBJ2-7
CASSLAERGEQFF	TGTGCCAGCAGCTTAGCTGAGCGGGGGGAGCAGTTCTTC	few	TRBD2	TRBV7-7	TRBJ2-1
CASSLGLRTTSYNEQFF	TGTGCCAGCAGCTTAGGGTTAAGGACTACCTCCTACAATGAGCAGTTCTTC	many	.	TRBV7-2	TRBJ2-1
CASSGTALFF	TGTGCCAGCAGCGGGACTGCGCTGTTTTTT	many	.	TRBV28	TRBJ1-4
CASSPPQGASYEQFF	TGTGCCAGCTCACCGCCTCAGGGGGCGTCCTATGAGCAGTTCTTC	many	TRBD1	TRBV18	TRBJ2-1
CASSPTGVVSYTF	TGTGCCAGCAGCCCGACAGGGGTAGTTAGCTACACCTTC	.	TRBD1	TRBV12-3/TRBV12-4	TRBJ1-2
CASSLAMRSSYNEQFF	TGCGCCAGCAGCTTGGCCATGCGTAGCTCCTACAATGAGCAGTTCTTC	few	.	TRBV5-1	TRBJ2-1
CASRVGEGDTQYF	TGTGCCAGCAGGGTGGGGGAAGGAGATACGCAGTATTTT	many	.	TRBV2	TRBJ2-3
CASSLPGNPEAFF	TGCGCCAGCAGCTTGCCAGGGAACCCTGAAGCTTTCTTT	many	.	TRBV5-1	TRBJ1-1
CASSGEPYEQYF	TGTGCCAGCAGTGGGGAGCCCTACGAGCAGTACTTC	few	.	TRBV28	TRBJ2-7
CASSPGRAAGNEQFF	TGTGCCAGCAGCCCGGGGAGGGCCGCAGGCAATGAGCAGTTCTTC	many	TRBD2	TRBV4-2	TRBJ2-1
CASSLQDPIGDRDGGYTF	TGTGCCAGCAGTTTACAGGATCCGATCGGGGACAGGGATGGAGGCTACACCTTC	few	TRBD1	TRBV27	TRBJ1-2
CASSLEGTGQEQFF	TGCGCCAGCAGCTTGGAAGGGACAGGCCAGGAGCAGTTCTTC	many	TRBD1	TRBV5-1	TRBJ2-1
CASSNPSGRGGTDTQYF	TGCGCCAGCAGCAACCCTAGCGGAAGGGGTGGCACAGATACGCAGTATTTT	many	TRBD2	TRBV5-1	TRBJ2-3
CASSDRAPSYEQYF	TGTGCCAGCAGTGACAGGGCACCATCCTACGAGCAGTACTTC	many	TRBD1	TRBV28	TRBJ2-7
CASSEVDRDYNEQFF	TGTGCCAGCAGTGAAGTAGATCGCGATTACAATGAGCAGTTCTTC	.	.	TRBV2	TRBJ2-1
CASNRAQGFDQPQHF	TGTGCCAGCAATCGCGCACAGGGGTTCGATCAGCCCCAGCATTTT	many	TRBD1	TRBV2	TRBJ1-5
CAWKAEGEKLFF	TGTGCCTGGAAAGCGGAGGGGGAAAAACTGTTTTTT	few	.	TRBV30	TRBJ1-4
CASTIEQFF	TGTGCCAGCACCATAGAGCAGTTCTTC	few	.	TRBV7-4	TRBJ2-1
CSARAINEQFF	TGCAGTGCTAGAGCCATAAATGAGCAGTTCTTC	.	.	TRBV20-1	TRBJ2-1